The source of this TCR beta chain is a study of blood T cell repertoires in COVID-19. Whole-study context: T cells, B-cell-depleted T cells, or PBMCs provided the cDNA or gDNA that served as material.

The method was immunoSEQ multiplex PCR; TCRdb's version includes in-frame clones alone and lacks a portion of them. The sample comprises roughly 100,000 clones, over 65% of which are singletons, and around 4% rests with the top ten. Sample: peripheral blood. This sequence was found in a human donor in a cohort sampled during active COVID-19.

Written as DNA, the CDR3 is TGTGCCAGCAGCCAGGAAGGGGGCGATATCTACGAGCAGTACTTC. This sequence encodes CASSQEGGDIYEQYF. The chain links TRBV3-1 (or the pseudogene TRBV3-2) to TRBJ2-7, with 7 bases that match TRBD1. Germline CDR1 and CDR2: LGHDT and YNNKEL (reference sequence). V gave up 3 bases and J gave up 3 bases; unmatched junction bases: 8. The CDR3 extends over 15 amino acids.